Listed here are 31 T cell receptor beta chains from one sample, sequenced in a study of radiotherapy plus CTLA-4 blockade in lung cancer. The table came from immunoSEQ multiplex PCR; TCRdb's copy has only in-frame clones and leaves some out. The table includes roughly 45,000 clones, roughly 65% detected once. This material consisted of peripheral blood, taken from a patient treated with radiotherapy plus ipilimumab. The source of these receptors is a human donor with non-small cell lung cancer who had a partial response to radiotherapy plus ipilimumab.

This chain connects TRBV7-6 to TRBJ2-2, with D perhaps matching TRBD1 (5 bases). The CDR3 has 14 residues. CDR1 and CDR2 from the germline V gene are SGHVS and FNYEAQ. V was cut by 3 bases and J by 1 base, with 6 bases left in between. CDR3 coding DNA: TGTGCCAGCAGCTTGGGGCAGAACACCGGGGAGCTGTTTTTT. Its translation: CASSLGQNTGELFF.

The chain employs TRBV5-1 and TRBJ1-4; D is perhaps TRBD1 (5 bases). The V end was cut by 0 bases, the J end by 7 bases, with 10 bases between. CDR3 length equals 14 residues. Germline V CDR1 and CDR2: SGHRS, YFSETQ. The CDR3 spells CASSLGGDSEKLFF. CDR3 DNA sequence: TGCGCCAGCAGCTTGGGGGGCGACTCTGAAAAACTGTTTTTT.

This clone is labeled medium-sized. This chain uses TRBV10-3 with TRBJ1-3, with D unclear. The V gene lost 5 bases and the J gene lost 9 bases, with 11 bases spanning the gap. The germline V gene encodes CDR1 ENHRY and CDR2 SYGVKD. The CDR3 is 12 residues long. The CDR3 nucleotides are TGTGCCATCAGTCAGGCCGAGGGCACCATATATTTT. It specifies CAISQAEGTIYF.

The gene calls are TRBV5-1 and TRBJ2-7, with D possibly TRBD1 on 6 matching bases. Germline CDR1 SGHRS, CDR2 YFSETQ. This CDR3 is 14 amino acids long. V was trimmed by 0 bases and J by 3 bases, leaving 10 bases between them. CDR3 DNA: TGCGCCAGCAGCTTGGGACAGGACATCTACGAGCAGTACTTC. Amino acid sequence: CASSLGQDIYEQYF.

The J gene is TRBJ2-7, the V gene TRBV7-9; TRBD1 might be the D (5 bases). Germline CDR1 reads SEHNR; CDR2 reads FQNEAQ (reference sequence). This CDR3 region has 15 residues. V shed 6 bases and J shed 2 bases, with 17 bases lying between them. The CDR3 loop reads CASSLVQGGTYEQYF. The CDR3 DNA sequence: TGTGCCAGCAGTCTGGTCCAGGGTGGGACCTACGAGCAGTACTTC.

The V gene is TRBV19, the J gene TRBJ2-5; possibly TRBD1 for D (6 bases). V lost 4 bases and J 5 bases, leaving 14 bases between the germline ends. CDR1 is LNHDA and CDR2 is SQIVND in the germline V gene (reference sequence). CDR3 size: 14 residues. This CDR3 is CASSTTGPRETQYF. Here the CDR3 DNA reads TGTGCCAGTAGTACTACAGGGCCTAGGGAGACCCAGTACTTC.

The chain carries TRBV7-3 and TRBJ1-2; 10 bases align to TRBD1. V lost 4 bases to trimming and J lost 4 bases; unmatched junction nucleotides: 6. CDR1 SGHTA and CDR2 FQGTGA come from the germline V gene. This CDR3 contains 15 residues. CDR3 in amino acids: CASSSNGQGGYGYTF. Written as DNA, the CDR3 is TGTGCCAGCAGCTCCAACGGACAGGGGGGCTATGGCTACACCTTC.

This clone was counted only a few times. The chain links TRBV27 to TRBJ1-4; 7 bases line up with TRBD1. Germline-derived CDR1 and CDR2 are MNHEY and SMNVEV (reference sequence). There are 15 residues in the CDR3. Trimming cost V 4 bases and J 5 bases; bases outside gene matches: 7. CDR3: CASSYIGQENEKLFF. For the CDR3, the DNA is TGTGCCAGCAGTTACATTGGACAGGAAAATGAAAAACTGTTTTTT.

The chain recombines TRBV7-9 with TRBJ2-1; TRBD2 aligns across 9 bases. V lost 8 bases to trimming and J lost 7 bases; unmatched junction nucleotides: 12. Germline assignment: CDR1 SEHNR and CDR2 FQNEAQ (reference sequence). This CDR3 is built from 15 residues. CDR3 DNA: TGTGCCAGCGTAAGGGGGGCTAGCGGGACGAATGAGCAGTTCTTC. Translating gives CASVRGASGTNEQFF.

The rearrangement joins TRBV11-2 to TRBJ2-5; the match to TRBD1 covers 10 bases. Germline V lookup: CDR1 SGHAT, CDR2 FQNNGV. The CDR3 has 16 residues. V gave up 5 bases and J gave up 9 bases; unmatched junction bases: 15. CDR3 residues: CASSPAPGQGPMAQYF. DNA of the CDR3: TGTGCCAGCAGCCCGGCTCCGGGACAGGGGCCGATGGCCCAGTACTTC.

The rearrangement joins TRBV5-6 to TRBJ1-3; D ambiguous. CDR3 size: 14 residues. Germline CDR1 is SGHDT and CDR2 is YYEEEE. The V end was cut by 4 bases, the J end by 5 bases, with 13 bases between. The chain's CDR3 is CASSARGARNTIYF. The CDR3 nucleotides read TGTGCCAGCAGCGCACGAGGTGCACGAAACACCATATATTTT.

This clone was observed a few times. This chain links TRBV27 with TRBJ2-3; D gene ambiguous. This CDR3 contains 13 residues. The germline V and J ends were trimmed by 5 bases and 2 bases, with 8 bases remaining between them. Germline V CDR1 and CDR2: MNHEY, SMNVEV (reference sequence). CDR3 sequence reads: CASSPENTDTQYF. The CDR3 coding sequence is TGTGCCAGCAGTCCGGAGAACACAGATACGCAGTATTTT.

This sequence joins TRBV27 and TRBJ2-1, with D maybe TRBD1 (6 bases). In germline, CDR1 is MNHEY, CDR2 SMNVEV (reference sequence). V gave up 6 bases and J gave up 9 bases, with 18 bases separating them. The CDR3 is 14 amino acids. The DNA of the CDR3 is TGTGCCAGCAGGGCGACAGGAGGAATTGGTGAGCAGTTCTTC. Amino acids: CASRATGGIGEQFF.

The sample holds a few counts of this clone. The V and J genes are TRBV9 and TRBJ2-5; a possible D gene is TRBD2 (5 bases). The CDR3 is 15 residues long. CDR1 is SGDLS and CDR2 is YYNGEE in the germline V gene. V shed 0 bases and J shed 2 bases, with 11 bases lying between them. The CDR3 region is CASSVVTGLQETQYF. The CDR3 DNA is TGTGCCAGCAGCGTAGTGACTGGACTTCAAGAGACCCAGTACTTC.

The chain combines TRBV29-1 with TRBJ2-7; D is uncertain. This CDR3 spans 10 amino acids. From germline, CDR1 is SQVTM and CDR2 ANQGSEA. Trimming shortened V by 3 bases and J by 10 bases, and 10 bases separated the two germline ends. The CDR3 DNA follows: TGCAGCGTTGATATAAAAAAACAGTACTTC. Its translation: CSVDIKKQYF.

This clone was found a few times. The CDR3 DNA sequence: TGCGCCAGCAGCCAACGGGGGAACTACGAGCAGTACTTC. Its translation is CASSQRGNYEQYF. The chain uses TRBV4-3 and TRBJ2-7, with a possible D match to TRBD2 (6 bases). The CDR3 spans 13 residues. CDR1 and CDR2 from the germline V gene are LGHNA and YSLEER. The V end lost 2 bases, the J end lost 3 bases, and 8 bases lay between the germline ends.

Note on this clone: At the DNA level, this CDR3 is encoded by other sequences in the same sample as well. The rearrangement links TRBV5-1 to TRBJ2-7, with 9 bases fitting TRBD1. Per the germline V gene, CDR1 is SGHRS and CDR2 is YFSETQ. The CDR3 has 13 amino acids. Trimming removed 0 bases from V and 5 bases from J; junction bases left unmatched: 0. The CDR3 loop is CASSLGQGDEQYF. In nucleotides, the CDR3 is TGCGCCAGCAGCTTGGGACAGGGGGACGAGCAGTACTTC. Variable domain in full (rest from reference TRBV5-1 and TRBJ2-7): KAGVTQTPRYLIKTRGQQVTLSCSPISGHRSVSWYQQTPGQGLQFLFEYFSETQRNKGNFPGRFSGRQFSNSRSEMNVSTLELGDSALYLCASSLGQGDEQYFGPGTRLTVT.

The rearrangement uses TRBV6-5 and TRBJ1-1, with a possible D match to TRBD1 (6 bases). Per the germline V gene, CDR1 is MNHEY and CDR2 is SVGAGI. Trimming left V 8 bases short and J 2 bases short, with 18 bases between. This CDR3 region has 15 residues. The CDR3 bases are TGTGCCAGCTTCCCCCCGCGACAGGTCAACACTGAAGCTTTCTTT. Translation gives CASFPPRQVNTEAFF.

In this sample, this clone turned up a few times. The genes are TRBV2 and TRBJ2-3; 13 bases map to TRBD2. CDR1 is SNHLY, CDR2 FYNNEI, per germline. This CDR3 is 16 amino acids long. The ends lost 7 bases at V and 8 bases at J; junction bases unmatched: 12. The CDR3 spells CASKPGTSGAAGTQYF. CDR3 DNA: TGTGCCAGCAAGCCCGGGACTAGCGGGGCCGCTGGTACGCAGTATTTT.

This sequence joins TRBV27 and TRBJ1-2; weak D call: TRBD1 (5 bases). CDR1 and CDR2 (germline): MNHEY, SMNVEV (reference sequence). Trimming removed 10 bases from V and 1 base from J, with 19 bases in between. The CDR3 loop spans 15 amino acids. CDR3 bases: TGTGCCACCGGCCTCGCGTGGCAGGGTAACTATGGCTACACCTTC. This gives the protein CATGLAWQGNYGYTF.

The rearrangement links TRBV10-3 to TRBJ2-3; 9 nucleotides agree with TRBD2. The CDR3 length is 15 residues. Germline V gene lookup returns CDR1 ENHRY and CDR2 SYGVKD. J was trimmed by 4 bases and V by 2 bases; bases with no gene match: 4. CDR3 sequence reads: CAISEASGIADTQYF. In nucleotides, the CDR3 is TGTGCCATCAGTGAGGCTAGCGGGATTGCAGATACGCAGTATTTT.

This chain joins TRBV7-2 and TRBJ1-4, with unresolved D. CDR3 length: 15 residues. V lost 5 bases to trimming and J lost 7 bases, with 17 bases between them. Germline lookup yields CDR1 SGHTA and CDR2 FQGNSA. The CDR3 here is CASSISRGLGEKLFF. CDR3 DNA sequence: TGTGCCAGCAGCATTAGCCGCGGGCTAGGTGAAAAACTGTTTTTT.

The V call is TRBV19, the J call TRBJ1-5; no firm D call. The germline V and J ends were trimmed by 9 bases and 0 bases, with 15 bases remaining between them. Germline V lookup: CDR1 LNHDA, CDR2 SQIVND (reference sequence). The CDR3 has 15 amino acids. The CDR3 sequence is CASLKLASSNQPQHF. In DNA, the CDR3 is TGTGCCAGCCTTAAGCTAGCGTCTAGCAATCAGCCCCAGCATTTT.

The rearrangement joins TRBV15 to TRBJ1-2; D remains ambiguous. The CDR3 runs 14 residues. Germline CDR1 is LNHNV and CDR2 is YYDKDF (reference sequence). With 0 bases removed from V and 3 bases from J, the gap between germline ends came to 8 bases. CDR3 nucleotide sequence: TGTGCCACCAGCAGAGAACGGGAAGACTATGGCTACACCTTC. This translates into CATSREREDYGYTF.

J is TRBJ1-2 and V is TRBV5-4; D not certain. CDR3 length: 15 residues. The germline V and J ends were trimmed by 0 bases and 1 base, with 10 bases remaining between them. Looked up from germline, CDR1 is SGHNT and CDR2 is YYREEE (reference sequence). CDR3 residues: CASSLESPLNYGYTF. The CDR3 region has the DNA TGTGCCAGCAGCTTGGAATCTCCTCTTAACTATGGCTACACCTTC.

This clone has more than one count but fewer than ten. This chain joins TRBV14 and TRBJ1-2; perhaps TRBD1 as D (5 bases). This CDR3 region has 12 residues. The germline V and J ends were trimmed by 4 bases and 7 bases, with 10 bases remaining between them. Germline lookup yields CDR1 SGHDN and CDR2 FVKESK. Written as DNA, the CDR3 is TGTGCCAGCAGCCCGGGGGTACTTGGCTACACCTTC. Residues: CASSPGVLGYTF. The whole variable domain, filled in from reference TRBV14 and TRBJ1-2, reads EAGVTQFPSHSVIEKGQTVTLRCDPISGHDNLYWYRRVMGKEIKFLLHFVKESKQDESGMPNNRFLAERTGGTYSTLKVQPAELEDSGVYFCASSPGVLGYTFGSGTRLTVV.

The rearrangement uses TRBV5-1 and TRBJ1-5; TRBD1 might be the D (5 bases). V was pared by 0 bases and J by 4 bases, with 11 bases between. This CDR3 contains 15 residues. The germline CDR1 and CDR2 sequences are SGHRS and YFSETQ. The CDR3 region is CASSLGGAGNQPQHF. The CDR3 nucleotides read TGCGCCAGCAGCTTGGGGGGCGCGGGGAATCAGCCCCAGCATTTT.

The V and J genes are TRBV6-1 and TRBJ1-5, with TRBD1 matching 9 bases. CDR3 length: 15 amino acids. After removal of 6 bases from V and 8 bases from J, the junction contained 11 bases not matched to a gene. Germline V gene data show CDR1 as MNHNS and CDR2 as SASEGT. The CDR3 protein is CASRPRDRVSEPQHF. The CDR3 DNA sequence: TGTGCCAGCAGACCCCGGGACAGGGTAAGTGAGCCCCAGCATTTT.

The chain joins TRBV12-5 to TRBJ1-6, with TRBD1 as a possible D gene (5 bases). The CDR3 spans 18 residues. Per germline, CDR1 LGHNT and CDR2 FRNRAP. Trimming took 1 base from V and 2 from J, leaving 15 bases between them. CDR3 region: CASGLGRRETTYNSPLHF. CDR3 coding DNA: TGTGCTAGTGGTTTGGGCCGCAGGGAAACTACCTATAATTCACCCCTCCACTTT.

The CDR3, as DNA: TGTGCCAGCACCCACGGTAACGGCTACACCTTC. It translates to CASTHGNGYTF. The chain employs TRBV6-5 and TRBJ1-2, with D uncertain. Germline CDR1 and CDR2: MNHEY and SVGAGI. Between the trimmed V and J ends, which lost 7 bases and 8 bases, there was a span of 11 bases. The CDR3 runs 11 residues.

This clone was seen more than once but under ten times. The chain couples TRBV5-1 to TRBJ1-1; a possible D gene is TRBD1 (6 bases). The germline V gene encodes CDR1 SGHRS and CDR2 YFSETQ. The CDR3 length is 16 residues. V dropped 1 base and J dropped 1 base, with 14 bases sitting between them. This CDR3 is CASSLHPGGPNTEAFF. The CDR3 bases are TGCGCCAGCAGCTTGCATCCGGGGGGCCCGAACACTGAAGCTTTCTTT.